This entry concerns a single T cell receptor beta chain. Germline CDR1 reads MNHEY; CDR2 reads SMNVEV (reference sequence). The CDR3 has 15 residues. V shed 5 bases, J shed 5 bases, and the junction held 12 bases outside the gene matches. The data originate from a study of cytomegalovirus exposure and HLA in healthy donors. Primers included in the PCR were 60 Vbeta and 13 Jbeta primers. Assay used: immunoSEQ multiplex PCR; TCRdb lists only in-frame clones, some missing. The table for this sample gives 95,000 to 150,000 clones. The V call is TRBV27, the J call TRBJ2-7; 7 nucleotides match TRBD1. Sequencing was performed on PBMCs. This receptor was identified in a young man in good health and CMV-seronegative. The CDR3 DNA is TGTGCCAGCAGTCCTAGGACAGGAACCACTAACGAGCAGTACTTC. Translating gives CASSPRTGTTNEQYF.